The clone carrying this TCR beta chain was seen more than once but under ten times. The antigen is undetermined. All of the isolated RNA was reverse transcribed, so expressed TCRB transcripts were sequenced. Naive, central memory and regulatory T cell samples yielded a few million reads on average. Here immunoSEQ multiplex PCR was the method, and the copy in TCRdb shows in-frame clones only, minus some. The table lists around 340,000 clones, approximately 8% of them singletons. This record comes from a study of beta chain features in type 1 diabetes. Study background: Patient and healthy donor groups were alike in age, gender and cell yields.

V was clipped by 6 bases and J by 7 bases; unmatched bases: 8. From germline, CDR1 is SNHLY and CDR2 FYNNEI. There are 15 residues in the CDR3. Regarding the study as a whole: Diminished insertions and augmented deletions at VDJ junctions characterized type 1 diabetes patients.

The sample taken for sequencing was central memory CD4+ T cells from blood. The sequence derives from a woman aged 18-29 years in good health. The chain joins TRBV2 to TRBJ2-1, with TRBD2 identical over 11 bases. In DNA, the CDR3 is TGTGCCAGCAGACTGGGGACTAGCGGTGCTAATGAGCAGTTCTTC. Its protein is CASRLGTSGANEQFF.